This T cell receptor beta chain was retrieved from a study of T cell repertoires in cytomegalovirus infection. Turning to the study itself: It was the public TCR beta signatures that indicated both CMV infection and matching HLA type.

There are 13 residues in the CDR3. With 1 base removed from V and 7 bases from J, the gap between germline ends came to 10 bases. Germline values: CDR1 SEHNR, CDR2 FQNEAQ (reference sequence). Each CDR3 protein is one row after TCRdb ran MiXCR on the reads. The data contain tens of thousands of distinct CDR3 sequences, just under 4% of them singletons. The sample holds many counts of this clonotype. The antigen remains undetermined. Findings and caveats of the study: Carriers of CMV plus the relevant HLA were identified by cumulative public TCR beta family frequency. Dominant in the ex vivo response were TCR beta clonotypes restricted by HLA-C and specific for CMV.

This clonotype originated in a human donor in good health (CMV status not recorded). Some clones in this sample may be carry-over from other donors' samples. The V call is TRBV7-9, the J call TRBJ2-5; D remains ambiguous. The sequencing input was PBMCs. The CDR3 nucleotides are TGTGCCAGCAGCTTAGAAACCCCACGGACCCAGTACTTC. Its translation is CASSLETPRTQYF. Combining the CDR3 with reference TRBV7-9 and TRBJ2-5 gives the whole variable domain DTGVSQNPRHKITKRGQNVTFRCDPISEHNRLYWYRQTLGQGPEFLTYFQNEAQLEKSRLLSDRFSAERPKGSFSTLEIQRTEQGDSAMYLCASSLETPRTQYFGPGTRLLVL.